This passage covers 2 T cell receptor beta chains from one sample sequenced in a study of blood T cells in healthy people across ages. A J-beta primer mix and a sample-barcoded 5' primer were used in a second PCR of about 7 to 12 cycles. In TCRdb, the 5' RACE reads were re-called with MiXCR into one record per CDR3 protein. The repertoire consists of about 1.4 million distinct CDR3 sequences, with approximately 59% occurring once and the leading ten covering 6.5% to 8%. The sample comprised blood. Every receptor here comes from a man in his late teens or twenties in good health.

The rearrangement uses TRBV5-1 and TRBJ1-1; 7 bases line up with TRBD1. Trimming removed 2 bases from V and 4 bases from J; junction bases left unmatched: 14. Germline CDR1 SGHRS, CDR2 YFSETQ. The CDR3 is made up of 17 amino acids. CDR3 DNA sequence: TGCGCCAGCAGCTTAGGGGAAGGTGACAGGGCGACCACTGAAGCTTTCTTT. Translating it yields CASSLGEGDRATTEAFF.

About this clonotype itself: A clone one base away is much larger, so this may be a read error. The chain combines TRBV7-2 with TRBJ1-2; D perhaps matches TRBD1 (5 bases). The CDR3 is 15 amino acids. Germline loops: CDR1 SGHTA, CDR2 FQGNSA. The CDR3 is CASSLEGAAFYGHTF. For the CDR3, the DNA is TGTGCCAGCAGCTTAGAAGGGGCAGCCTTCTATGGCCACACCTTC.